This is a list of T cell receptor beta chains from one sample in a study of cytotoxic CD8 clonotypes in ibrutinib-treated CLL. Here immunoSEQ multiplex PCR was the method, and the copy in TCRdb shows in-frame clones only, minus some. Here the sample spans roughly 200,000 clones, 75% to 85% being singletons. The sample in question was PBMCs, obtained after 12 months of ibrutinib treatment. The receptors were gathered from a human donor with chronic lymphocytic leukemia. Both conserved end residues are part of each CDR3. D genes are given only for firm matches. Rows may omit the clone size; those that give it use once, few, many or a size class.

CDR3nt: TGTGCCAGCAGTGAATCCCTCATAGCGGGGGGGCGTAATGAGCAGTTCTTC
CDR3aa: CASSESLIAGGRNEQFF
v_gene: TRBV25-1
abundance: .
j_gene: TRBJ2-1
d_gene: TRBD2

CDR3nt: TGTGCCAGCAGCTTCGTGGAGACCCAGTACTTC
CDR3aa: CASSFVETQYF
v_gene: TRBV11-2
abundance: .
j_gene: TRBJ2-5
d_gene: .

CDR3nt: TGTGCCAGTAAACAGGTGAACACCGGGGAGCTGTTTTTT
CDR3aa: CASKQVNTGELFF
v_gene: TRBV19
abundance: .
j_gene: TRBJ2-2
d_gene: .

CDR3nt: TGCGCCAGCAGCCTCGGACAGGGGAGGTCCTACGAGCAGTACTTC
CDR3aa: CASSLGQGRSYEQYF
v_gene: TRBV5-1
abundance: .
j_gene: TRBJ2-7
d_gene: TRBD1

CDR3nt: TGCGCCAGCAGCTCTCCGGGACAGGGGGCTTCTAACTATGGCTACACCTTC
CDR3aa: CASSSPGQGASNYGYTF
v_gene: TRBV5-1
abundance: .
j_gene: TRBJ1-2
d_gene: TRBD1

CDR3nt: TGTGCCAGTAGTAATGCACTTCCAAACTATGGCTACACCTTC
CDR3aa: CASSNALPNYGYTF
v_gene: TRBV19
abundance: .
j_gene: TRBJ1-2
d_gene: .

CDR3nt: TGTGCCAGCATACTAGGTGCCGACGGGGAGCTGTTTTTT
CDR3aa: CASILGADGELFF
v_gene: TRBV11-1
abundance: few
j_gene: TRBJ2-2
d_gene: .

CDR3nt: TGTGCCAGCAGCCCGGACAGGGACAACACCGGGGAGCTGTTTTTT
CDR3aa: CASSPDRDNTGELFF
v_gene: TRBV7-3
abundance: .
j_gene: TRBJ2-2
d_gene: TRBD1

CDR3nt: TGTGCCAGCAGTTTGACTAGCGGGGGGTACAATGAGCAGTTCTTC
CDR3aa: CASSLTSGGYNEQFF
v_gene: TRBV27
abundance: .
j_gene: TRBJ2-1
d_gene: TRBD2

CDR3nt: TGTGCCAGCAGCCCCACCGGGCTTACACCGGACGAGCAGTACTTC
CDR3aa: CASSPTGLTPDEQYF
v_gene: TRBV6-5
abundance: .
j_gene: TRBJ2-7
d_gene: .